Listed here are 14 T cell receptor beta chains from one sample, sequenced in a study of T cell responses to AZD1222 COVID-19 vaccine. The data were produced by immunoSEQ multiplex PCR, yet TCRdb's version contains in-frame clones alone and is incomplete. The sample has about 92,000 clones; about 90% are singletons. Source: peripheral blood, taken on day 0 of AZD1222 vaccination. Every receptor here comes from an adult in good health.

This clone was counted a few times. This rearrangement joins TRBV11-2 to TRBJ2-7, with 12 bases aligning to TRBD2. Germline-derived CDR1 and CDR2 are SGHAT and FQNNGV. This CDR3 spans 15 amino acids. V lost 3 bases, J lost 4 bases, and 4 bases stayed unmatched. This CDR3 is CASSFETSGSYEQYF. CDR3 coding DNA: TGTGCCAGCAGCTTTGAGACTAGCGGGAGTTACGAGCAGTACTTC.

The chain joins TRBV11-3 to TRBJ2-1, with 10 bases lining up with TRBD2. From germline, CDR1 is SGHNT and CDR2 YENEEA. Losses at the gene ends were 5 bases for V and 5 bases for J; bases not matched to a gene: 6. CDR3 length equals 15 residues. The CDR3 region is CASSPAGGPNNEQFF. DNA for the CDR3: TGTGCCAGCAGCCCAGCGGGAGGGCCAAACAATGAGCAGTTCTTC.

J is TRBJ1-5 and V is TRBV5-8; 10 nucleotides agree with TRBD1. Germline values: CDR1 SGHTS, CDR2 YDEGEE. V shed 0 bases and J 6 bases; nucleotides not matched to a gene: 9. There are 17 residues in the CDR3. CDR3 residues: CASSLGTLTGGSQPQHF. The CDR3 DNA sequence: TGTGCCAGCAGCTTGGGAACCCTGACAGGGGGCAGTCAGCCCCAGCATTTT.

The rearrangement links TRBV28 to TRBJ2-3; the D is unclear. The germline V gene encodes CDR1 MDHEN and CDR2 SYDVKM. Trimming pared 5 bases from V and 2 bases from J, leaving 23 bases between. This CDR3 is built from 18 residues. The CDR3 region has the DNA TGTGCCAGCAGTCCAATGGCCGTTCGACCCCGAATCACAGATACGCAGTATTTT. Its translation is CASSPMAVRPRITDTQYF.

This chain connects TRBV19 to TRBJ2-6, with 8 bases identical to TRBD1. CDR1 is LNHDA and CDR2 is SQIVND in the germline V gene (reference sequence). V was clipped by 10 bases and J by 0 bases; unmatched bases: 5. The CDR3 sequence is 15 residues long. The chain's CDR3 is CATRDRISGANVLTF. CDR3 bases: TGTGCCACCAGGGACAGGATCTCTGGGGCCAACGTCCTGACTTTC.

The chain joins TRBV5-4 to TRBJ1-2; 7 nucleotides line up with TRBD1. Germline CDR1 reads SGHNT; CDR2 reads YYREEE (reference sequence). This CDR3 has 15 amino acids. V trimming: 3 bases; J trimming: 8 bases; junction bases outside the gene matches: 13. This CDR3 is CASSSNRGERFGYTF. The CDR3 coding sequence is TGTGCCAGCAGCTCTAACAGGGGCGAACGATTCGGCTACACCTTC.

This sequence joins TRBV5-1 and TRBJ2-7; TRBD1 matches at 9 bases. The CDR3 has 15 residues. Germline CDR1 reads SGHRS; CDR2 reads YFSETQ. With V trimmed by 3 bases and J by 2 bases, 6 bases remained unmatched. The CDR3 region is CASSWDRVNTYEQYF. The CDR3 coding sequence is TGCGCCAGCAGCTGGGACAGGGTCAACACCTACGAGCAGTACTTC. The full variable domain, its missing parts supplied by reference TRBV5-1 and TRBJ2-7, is KAGVTQTPRYLIKTRGQQVTLSCSPISGHRSVSWYQQTPGQGLQFLFEYFSETQRNKGNFPGRFSGRQFSNSRSEMNVSTLELGDSALYLCASSWDRVNTYEQYFGPGTRLTVT.

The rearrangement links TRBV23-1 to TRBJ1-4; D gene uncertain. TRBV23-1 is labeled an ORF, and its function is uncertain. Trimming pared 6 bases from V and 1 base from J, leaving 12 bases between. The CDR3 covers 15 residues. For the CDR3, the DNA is TGCGCCAGCAGAAACGCAACCTTAACTAATGAAAAACTGTTTTTT. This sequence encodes CASRNATLTNEKLFF.

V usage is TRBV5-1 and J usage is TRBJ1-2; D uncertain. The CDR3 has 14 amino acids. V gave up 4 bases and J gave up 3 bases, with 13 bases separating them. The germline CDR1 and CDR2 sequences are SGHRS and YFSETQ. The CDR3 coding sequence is TGCGCCAGCAGCACCCCGGACGGACACTATGGCTACACCTTC. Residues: CASSTPDGHYGYTF.

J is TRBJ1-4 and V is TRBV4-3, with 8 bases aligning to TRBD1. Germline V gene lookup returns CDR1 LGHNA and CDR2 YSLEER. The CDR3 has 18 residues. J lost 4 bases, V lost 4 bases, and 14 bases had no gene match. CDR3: CASSRAGTGALLNEKLFF. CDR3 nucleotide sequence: TGCGCCAGCAGCCGCGCCGGGACAGGCGCCCTACTTAATGAAAAACTGTTTTTT.

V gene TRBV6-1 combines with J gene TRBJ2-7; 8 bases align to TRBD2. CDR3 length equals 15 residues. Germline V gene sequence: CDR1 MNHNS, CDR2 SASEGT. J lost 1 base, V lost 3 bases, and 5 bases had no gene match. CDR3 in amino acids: CASSDPASGSYEQYF. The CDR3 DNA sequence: TGTGCCAGCAGTGACCCGGCTAGCGGGTCCTACGAGCAGTACTTC.

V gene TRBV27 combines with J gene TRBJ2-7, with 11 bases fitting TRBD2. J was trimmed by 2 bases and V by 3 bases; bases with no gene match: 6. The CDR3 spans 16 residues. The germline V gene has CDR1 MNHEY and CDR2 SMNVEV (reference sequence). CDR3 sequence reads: CASSLVLAGGPYEQYF. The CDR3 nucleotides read TGTGCCAGCAGTTTGGTCCTAGCGGGAGGACCCTACGAGCAGTACTTC.

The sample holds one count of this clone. CDR3 residues: CASRTGGGEQFF. Written as DNA, the CDR3 is TGTGCCAGCCGGACGGGTGGGGGTGAGCAGTTCTTC. The rearrangement uses TRBV7-9 and TRBJ2-1; the D call may be TRBD1 or TRBD2 (5 bases each). The germline V gene encodes CDR1 SEHNR and CDR2 FQNEAQ (reference sequence). This CDR3 region has 12 residues. V lost 8 bases and J 9 bases, leaving 14 bases between the germline ends.

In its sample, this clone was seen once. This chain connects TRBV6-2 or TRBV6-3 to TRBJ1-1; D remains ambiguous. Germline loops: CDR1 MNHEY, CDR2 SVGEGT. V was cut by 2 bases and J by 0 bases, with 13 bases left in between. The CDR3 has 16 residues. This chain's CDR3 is CASSYAGVGMNTEAFF. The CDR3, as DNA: TGTGCCAGCAGTTACGCAGGAGTTGGAATGAACACTGAAGCTTTCTTT.